This entry lists 9 T cell receptor beta chains sequenced from one sample in a study of shared clonotypes between healthy human individuals (dated by TCRdb to about 2020). Library preparation used the immunoSEQ multiplex PCR assay. TCRdb took this table from immuneACCESS and kept in-frame rearrangements with V and J called. Such tables lack part of the clones; where checked against another copy, unresolved V genes explain under half of the gap, and the rest is unexplained. Counted in this sample were more than 550,000 clones; just over 90% of them appeared once. The top ten hold 20% to 25% of the sample. CD8 naive samples were CD45RO-negative cells positively selected for CCR7, giving a CD45RA+CCR7+ population that excluded TemRA cells. Input material: naive CD8+ T cells sorted from blood. The cell subset or site label for this specimen denotes: CD45RA+CCR7+. The receptor set was obtained from a man aged 25-45 years in good health.

The sample holds a few counts of this clone. The sample contains more than one DNA sequence encoding this CDR3. This chain joins TRBV9 and TRBJ2-3, with D unresolved. V was clipped by 4 bases and J by 0 bases, with 0 bases between them. This CDR3 is 11 amino acids long. Germline V gene data show CDR1 as SGDLS and CDR2 as YYNGEE. Here the CDR3 reads CASSSTDTQYF. DNA for the CDR3: TGTGCCAGCAGCAGCACAGATACGCAGTATTTT.

V gene TRBV29-1 combines with J gene TRBJ2-5, with 10 bases that match TRBD2. The CDR3 length is 15 residues. Trimming took 5 bases from V and 5 from J; bases not matched to a gene: 11. Germline assignment: CDR1 SQVTM and CDR2 ANQGSEA. This CDR3 reads CSVYEAGGPEETQYF. CDR3 DNA sequence: TGCAGCGTTTATGAAGCGGGAGGGCCCGAGGAGACCCAGTACTTC.

The J gene is TRBJ2-3, the V gene TRBV19; 7 bases match TRBD2. The trim removed 5 bases at V and 0 bases at J, leaving 5 bases unmatched. Germline V CDR1 and CDR2: LNHDA, SQIVND (reference sequence). The CDR3 runs 15 residues. DNA for the CDR3: TGTGCCAGTAGTCCCAGACTAGCCAGCACAGATACGCAGTATTTT. This encodes CASSPRLASTDTQYF. Full variable domain (outside the CDR3, taken from reference TRBV19 and TRBJ2-3): DGGITQSPKYLFRKEGQNVTLSCEQNLNHDAMYWYRQDPGQGLRLIYYSQIVNDFQKGDIAEGYSVSREKKESFPLTVTSAQKNPTAFYLCASSPRLASTDTQYFGPGTRLTVL.

The chain has TRBV6-1 and TRBJ2-7, with 9 bases matching TRBD1. Germline V CDR1 and CDR2: MNHNS, SASEGT. This CDR3 comprises 15 residues. After removal of 8 bases from V and 3 bases from J, the junction contained 11 bases not matched to a gene. The CDR3 region is CASGETGGEDYEQYF. The CDR3 DNA follows: TGTGCCAGCGGAGAGACAGGGGGAGAGGACTACGAGCAGTACTTC.

The chain combines TRBV27 with TRBJ2-3; 10 nucleotides align to TRBD2. V gave up 5 bases and J gave up 3 bases; unmatched junction bases: 8. CDR1 MNHEY and CDR2 SMNVEV come from the germline V gene (reference sequence). The CDR3 is made up of 16 amino acids. In DNA, the CDR3 is TGTGCCAGCAGTCCTCAACAGCGGGAGGGTACAGATACGCAGTATTTT. Translation: CASSPQQREGTDTQYF.

The rearrangement links TRBV27 to TRBJ2-5; D unresolved. CDR1 is MNHEY and CDR2 is SMNVEV in the germline V gene (reference sequence). The CDR3 consists of 14 residues. V lost 0 bases, J lost 1 base, and 6 bases lay in between. The CDR3 coding sequence is TGTGCCAGCAGTTTATCGATCGCCCAAGAGACCCAGTACTTC. It is translated as CASSLSIAQETQYF.

The chain joins TRBV7-9 to TRBJ2-7; D may match TRBD1 or TRBD2 (5 bases each). The CDR3 consists of 16 residues. V dropped 1 base and J dropped 0 bases, with 13 bases sitting between them. The germline V gene encodes CDR1 SEHNR and CDR2 FQNEAQ (reference sequence). As DNA, the CDR3 is TGTGCCAGCAGCTTAGTTACGGGACGGAGCTCCTACGAGCAGTACTTC. Encoded protein: CASSLVTGRSSYEQYF.

The CDR3 region has the DNA TGTGCCAGCAGCCCACGGACTAGCGGGATTAATGAGCAGTTCTTC. Its protein is CASSPRTSGINEQFF. This sequence joins TRBV7-9 and TRBJ2-1, with 12 bases matching TRBD2. The CDR3 runs 15 residues. Germline CDR1 reads SEHNR; CDR2 reads FQNEAQ (reference sequence). With V trimmed by 5 bases and J by 7 bases, 6 bases remained unmatched.

The V and J genes are TRBV11-3 and TRBJ2-7; 7 bases are a match to TRBD2. CDR1 SGHNT and CDR2 YENEEA come from the germline V gene. The CDR3 consists of 14 residues. Trimming took 5 bases from V and 2 from J; bases not matched to a gene: 6. The CDR3 is CASSTSGTAYEQYF. In nucleotides, the CDR3 is TGTGCCAGCAGCACCAGCGGGACCGCCTACGAGCAGTACTTC.